The next 15 T cell receptor beta chains were all read from a single sample in a study of response to subunit inactivated influenza vaccine. TCRdb re-called the RT-PCR reads with MiXCR, one entry per CDR3 protein. Of roughly 700,000 distinct CDR3 sequences listed, about 15% were seen once; the top ten hold 5.5% to 7%. Sample: PBMCs from blood, taken approximately 15 days before vaccination. These receptors were collected from a man aged 50 or older who received an inactivated influenza vaccine.

The rearrangement links TRBV6-1 to TRBJ1-2, with 7 bases aligning to TRBD1. CDR1 MNHNS and CDR2 SASEGT come from the germline V gene. The CDR3 is 14 residues long. V lost 6 bases and J lost 7; bases outside the gene matches: 11. The CDR3 reads CASRPGTDLTGYTF. The DNA of the CDR3 is TGTGCCAGCAGGCCCGGGACAGATCTTACTGGCTACACCTTC.

This clonotype was counted only a few times. V gene TRBV19 combines with J gene TRBJ2-7; possibly TRBD2 for D (5 bases). The CDR3 spans 15 residues. Germline-derived CDR1 and CDR2 are LNHDA and SQIVND (reference sequence). V lost 4 bases, J lost 6 bases, and 19 bases lay in between. The DNA for the CDR3 is TGTGCCAGTAGTAGCCCTCCGGACTTTTGGGGCGAGCAGTACTTC. Residues: CASSSPPDFWGEQYF.

This clonotype was seen only a few times. The V call is TRBV20-1, the J call TRBJ1-2; TRBD1 matches 8 bases. Germline loops: CDR1 DFQATT, CDR2 SNEGSKA (reference sequence). V was pared by 0 bases and J by 5 bases, with 2 bases of the junction left unmatched. CDR3 length: 13 residues. This chain's CDR3 is CSARDQGAYGYTF. CDR3 sequence (DNA): TGCAGTGCTAGAGATCAGGGGGCTTATGGCTACACCTTC.

Concerning this clonotype itself: One junction end disagrees with the germline gene, perhaps due to a read error. V and J are TRBV28 and TRBJ2-1; D ambiguous. Germline CDR1 reads MDHEN; CDR2 reads SYDVKM. The CDR3 contains 15 residues. The CDR3 DNA is TGTGGCAGCAGTCCCCTCGAGCGAACAAGCAATGAGCAGTTCTTC. This encodes CGSSPLERTSNEQFF.

This chain links TRBV20-1 with TRBJ2-3, with 9 bases aligning to TRBD2. V was clipped by 4 bases and J by 4 bases; unmatched bases: 6. CDR1 and CDR2 from the germline V gene are DFQATT and SNEGSKA (reference sequence). The CDR3 spans 14 residues. The CDR3 coding sequence is TGCAGTGCTAATTTAGCGGGAGCCTCAGATACGCAGTATTTT. Its translation is CSANLAGASDTQYF.

Concerning this clonotype: A much larger clone lies a single base off, so this may be a read error. V gene TRBV7-8 combines with J gene TRBJ2-7; perhaps TRBD2 as D (5 bases). Germline CDR1 reads SGHVS; CDR2 reads FQNEAQ. The CDR3 has 15 amino acids. As DNA, the CDR3 is TGTGTCAGCAGCCCGCGTGGAGGTGTTTCCTACGAGCAGTACTTC. Its translation is CVSSPRGGVSYEQYF.

The V gene is TRBV28, the J gene TRBJ1-4; possibly TRBD1 for D (5 bases). Germline values: CDR1 MDHEN, CDR2 SYDVKM. This CDR3 has 16 residues. The V and J ends lost 2 bases and 0 bases respectively, with 10 bases between them. The CDR3 protein is CASSLQGRTTNEKLFF. In nucleotides, the CDR3 is TGTGCCAGCAGTTTACAGGGAAGAACAACTAATGAAAAACTGTTTTTT. Complete variable domain (other parts from reference TRBV28 and TRBJ1-4): DVKVTQSSRYLVKRTGEKVFLECVQDMDHENMFWYRQDPGLGLRLIYFSYDVKMKEKGDIPEGYSVSREKKERFSLILESASTNQTSMYLCASSLQGRTTNEKLFFGSGTQLSVL.

This clonotype was detected a few times. The rearrangement uses TRBV6-1 and TRBJ2-3, with 9 bases aligning to TRBD2. The CDR3 covers 19 residues. The V segment lost 6 bases and the J segment 0 bases; nucleotides outside the gene matches: 16. CDR1 MNHNS and CDR2 SASEGT come from the germline V gene. As DNA, the CDR3 is TGTGCCAGCAGACCCCTAGCGGGGAGCGTGCTCACTAGCACAGATACGCAGTATTTT. Protein sequence: CASRPLAGSVLTSTDTQYF.

This clonotype was found a few times. Here the CDR3 reads CASSSGQASDEQFF. CDR3 in DNA: TGCGCCAGCAGCAGTGGACAGGCAAGCGATGAGCAGTTCTTC. The V call is TRBV5-1, the J call TRBJ2-1; 7 bases are shared with TRBD1. J lost 8 bases, V lost 4 bases, and 9 bases had no gene match. The CDR3 sequence is 14 residues long. Germline CDR1 reads SGHRS; CDR2 reads YFSETQ.

This clonotype was seen a handful of times. The chain has TRBV7-2 and TRBJ1-5; 7 positions match TRBD1. Germline assignment: CDR1 SGHTA and CDR2 FQGNSA. V gave up 4 bases and J gave up 10 bases; unmatched junction bases: 10. There are 14 residues in the CDR3. Here the CDR3 reads CASSSGTALGPQHF. The CDR3 DNA follows: TGTGCCAGCAGCTCCGGGACAGCTTTAGGACCCCAGCATTTT.

V usage is TRBV5-5 and J usage is TRBJ1-4; no clear D gene. This CDR3 is built from 15 residues. In germline, CDR1 is SGHKS, CDR2 YYEKEE (reference sequence). V was trimmed by 6 bases and J by 7 bases, leaving 19 bases between them. In DNA form, the CDR3 reads TGTGCCAGCAACGTGGACCTCGGGGTTGCTGAAAAACTGTTTTTT. Residues: CASNVDLGVAEKLFF.

This clonotype was counted ten times or more. The chain has TRBV2 and TRBJ2-7, with 10 bases matching TRBD2. J gave up 4 bases and V 7 bases, and 13 bases lay outside the gene matches. This CDR3 is built from 16 residues. Per the germline V gene, CDR1 is SNHLY and CDR2 is FYNNEI. The CDR3 coding sequence is TGTGCCAGCACACTTGATATAGGAGCGGGGGGGTACGAGCAGTACTTC. It encodes CASTLDIGAGGYEQYF.

The V gene is TRBV6-2 or TRBV6-3, the J gene TRBJ2-7; 10 nucleotides line up with TRBD1. V dropped 7 bases and J dropped 3; count of bases not matched to a gene: 6. Germline assignment: CDR1 MNHEY and CDR2 SVGEGT. The CDR3 runs to 14 residues. CDR3 sequence reads: CASTPDRGYYEQYF. The DNA for the CDR3 is TGTGCCAGCACCCCGGACAGGGGGTACTACGAGCAGTACTTC.

This clonotype was counted at least ten times. The chain is built from TRBV28 and TRBJ2-5, with TRBD1 matching 8 bases. The CDR3 sequence is 16 residues long. With 5 bases clipped from V and 5 bases from J, the junction kept 13 bases outside the gene matches. Germline loops: CDR1 MDHEN, CDR2 SYDVKM. In DNA form, the CDR3 reads TGTGCCAGCAGTCCAGTGGACAGGGAGGTTGGGGAGACCCAGTACTTC. As protein: CASSPVDREVGETQYF.

The chain employs TRBV28 and TRBJ2-7; 7 bases are shared with TRBD1. The CDR3 spans 15 residues. V trimming: 1 base; J trimming: 5 bases; junction bases outside the gene matches: 8. Germline values: CDR1 MDHEN, CDR2 SYDVKM. CDR3: CASSLYVDRDNEQYF. DNA of the CDR3: TGTGCCAGCAGTTTATATGTCGACAGGGACAACGAGCAGTACTTC. Filled out from reference TRBV28 and TRBJ2-7, the complete variable domain reads DVKVTQSSRYLVKRTGEKVFLECVQDMDHENMFWYRQDPGLGLRLIYFSYDVKMKEKGDIPEGYSVSREKKERFSLILESASTNQTSMYLCASSLYVDRDNEQYFGPGTRLTVT.